The present T cell receptor (beta chain) was sequenced within a study of cytomegalovirus exposure and HLA in healthy donors. Study conclusions and caveats: When analyzed later, a missense DCLRE1C variant was found to be linked to TCR beta V- and J-gene trimming. In a later analysis, a genetic analysis reported fewer productive-TCR N-insertions in an Asian-associated ancestry cluster than the cohort average. It was only CMV serostatus that was available as immune exposure information.

In the PCR, 60 Vbeta and 13 Jbeta primers were used. Using immunoSEQ multiplex PCR, the repertoire was profiled, and TCRdb retains in-frame clones only, with some absent. The repertoire consists of 190,000 or so clones, with about 85% occurring once and the leading ten covering roughly 10%. The length of the CDR3 is 13 residues. Germline values: CDR1 WSHSY, CDR2 SAAADI. V lost 11 bases and J 8 bases, leaving 18 bases between the germline ends. Worth noting for this clone: Its matching antigen is unknown.

The sample comprised PBMCs. This clonotype originated in a woman aged 45-60 years in good health and CMV-seropositive. The chain couples TRBV10-2 to TRBJ2-2; maybe TRBD1 (5 bases). The CDR3 bases are TGCGCCGCACGACAGTACTCCGAAGGGGAGCTGTTTTTT. Translating it yields CAARQYSEGELFF.